The sequence of this TCR beta chain was determined in a study of cytomegalovirus exposure and HLA in healthy donors. In germline, CDR1 is MGHDK, CDR2 SYGVNS. The CDR3 is made up of 14 amino acids. The V end was cut by 1 base, the J end by 1 base, with 8 bases between. Of note for this clone: The antigen is undetermined.

The donors were part of the validation cohort of roughly 110 subjects. That cohort was separate from the first cohort, which comprised fewer than 800 subjects. The repertoire was sequenced with immunoSEQ multiplex PCR; TCRdb's copy has only in-frame clones and lacks some. The data contain some 140,000 clones, roughly 79% of them singletons. General observations from the study: A later analysis found first-cohort TCR clusters tended to co-occur in the 110 or so validation repertoires. A few CMV-associated chains proved CMV antigen-specific in vitro. Reportedly, diagnosis of cytomegalovirus status by the classifier showed high specificity and sensitivity.

The chain links TRBV25-1 to TRBJ2-7, with D uncertain. The sequence was collected from a man aged 25 to 40 in good health and CMV-seropositive. The sample consisted of PBMCs. Here the CDR3 reads CASSELADSYEQYF. CDR3 in DNA: TGTGCCAGCAGTGAATTGGCGGATTCCTACGAGCAGTACTTC.